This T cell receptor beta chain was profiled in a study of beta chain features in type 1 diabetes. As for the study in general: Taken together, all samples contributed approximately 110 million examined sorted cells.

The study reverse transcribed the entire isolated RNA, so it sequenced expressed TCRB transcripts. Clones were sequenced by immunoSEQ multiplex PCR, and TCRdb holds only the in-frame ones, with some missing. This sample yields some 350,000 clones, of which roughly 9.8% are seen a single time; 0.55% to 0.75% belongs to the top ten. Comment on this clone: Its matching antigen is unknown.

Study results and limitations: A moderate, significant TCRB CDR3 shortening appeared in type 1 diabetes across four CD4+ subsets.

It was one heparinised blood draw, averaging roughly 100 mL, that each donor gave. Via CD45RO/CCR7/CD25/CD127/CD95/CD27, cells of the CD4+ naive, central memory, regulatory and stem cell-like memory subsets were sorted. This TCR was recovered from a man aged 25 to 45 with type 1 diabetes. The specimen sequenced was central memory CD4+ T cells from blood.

The DNA for the CDR3 is TGTGCCAGTAGTATAGGCGGTCGGGACGATAACTATGGCTACACCTTC. Protein: CASSIGGRDDNYGYTF. V and J are TRBV19 and TRBJ1-2; a weak D match, TRBD1 (5 bases). Germline loops: CDR1 LNHDA, CDR2 SQIVND (reference sequence). V gave up 1 base and J gave up 1 base, with 13 bases separating them. CDR3 length: 16 residues.